Described below is a single T cell receptor beta chain sequence and its context. The antigen remains undetermined. Sequenced by immunoSEQ multiplex PCR; TCRdb stores in-frame clones only, minus some. The sample lists under 50,000 clones, approximately 90% occurring once. This sample stems from a study of T cell responses to AZD1222 COVID-19 vaccine. General observations from the study: Reports indicate that nearly half of spike-specific TCRs are directed at unmutated variant regions. Just a handful of AZD1222 recipients tested seropositive at baseline.

This TCR was sampled from an adult who received the AZD1222 COVID-19 vaccine. The input for sequencing was peripheral blood, taken 28 days after the second AZD1222 dose.

CDR3: CASSPLGGARYGYTF. CDR3 DNA sequence: TGCGCCAGCAGCCCCTTAGGTGGGGCGCGGTATGGCTACACCTTC. This chain connects TRBV4-3 to TRBJ1-2; a possible D gene is TRBD1 (5 bases). The CDR3 length is 15 residues. Trimming left V 4 bases short and J 5 bases short, with 17 bases between. Germline lookup yields CDR1 LGHNA and CDR2 YSLEER.